This is a list of T cell receptor beta chains from one sample in a study of blood T cell repertoires in COVID-19. Some clones are missing from TCRdb's copy, which holds only in-frame ones; the method was immunoSEQ multiplex PCR. The sample contains under 130,000 clones, roughly 85% of which appear only once. The specimen sequenced was peripheral blood. The receptors were gathered from a man between 45 and 60 years old in a cohort sampled during active COVID-19. Each CDR3 is given without its conserved first and last residue.

TRBV7-2	TRBJ2-3	ASLNRRGADTQY
TRBV2	TRBJ1-2	ASSDQDRGYGYT
TRBV12-5	TRBJ2-7	ASGFTGSYEQY
TRBV7-8	TRBJ1-6	ASSSGGREPKPLH
TRBV7-9	TRBJ1-5	ASSFGGASNQPQH
TRBV7-8	TRBJ1-4	ASSPIVGTPNEKLF
TRBV11-3	TRBJ2-3	ASSRVGGGQQY
TRBV5-1	TRBJ2-1	ASSKDSFYNEQF
TRBV3-1/TRBV3-2	TRBJ2-5	ASSQAAGQETQY
TRBV5-1	TRBJ1-6	ASSLGPGGDNSPLH
TRBV4-2	TRBJ1-4	ASSQDRDGGDSGNEKLF
TRBV5-5	TRBJ2-2	ASRQGADTGELF
TRBV3-1/TRBV3-2	TRBJ1-1	ASSQEGGGTEAF
TRBV3-1/TRBV3-2	TRBJ2-5	ASSKWTARQETQY
TRBV18	TRBJ2-2	ASSGQRNTGELF
TRBV5-1	TRBJ2-1	ASSLASGSSYNEQF
TRBV7-2	TRBJ1-1	ASSLVRGPEAF
TRBV21-1	TRBJ1-5	ASSKRLYRGPRQDTSNQPQH
TRBV7-6	TRBJ2-5	ASSLVAENQETQY
TRBV3-1/TRBV3-2	TRBJ2-1	ASTQDGGGMYNEQF
TRBV6-2/TRBV6-3	TRBJ1-1	ASSYFGGMNTEAF
TRBV5-6	TRBJ1-6	ASSSTGIGSPLH